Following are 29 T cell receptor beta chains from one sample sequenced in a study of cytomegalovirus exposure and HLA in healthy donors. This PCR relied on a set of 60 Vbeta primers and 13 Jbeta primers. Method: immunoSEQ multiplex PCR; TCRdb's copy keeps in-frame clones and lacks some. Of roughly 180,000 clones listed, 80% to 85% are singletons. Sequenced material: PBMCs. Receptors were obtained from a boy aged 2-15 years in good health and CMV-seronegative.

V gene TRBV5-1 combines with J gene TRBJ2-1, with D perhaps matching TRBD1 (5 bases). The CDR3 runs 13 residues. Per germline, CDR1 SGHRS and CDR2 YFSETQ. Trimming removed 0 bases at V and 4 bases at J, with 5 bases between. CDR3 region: CASSLGQYNEQFF. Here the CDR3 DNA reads TGCGCCAGCAGCTTGGGACAGTACAATGAGCAGTTCTTC.

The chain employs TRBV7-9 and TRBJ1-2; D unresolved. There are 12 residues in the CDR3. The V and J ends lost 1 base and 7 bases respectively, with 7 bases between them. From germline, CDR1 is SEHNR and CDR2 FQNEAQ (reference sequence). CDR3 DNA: TGTGCCAGCAGCTTAGGACTGGGTGGCTACACCTTC. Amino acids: CASSLGLGGYTF. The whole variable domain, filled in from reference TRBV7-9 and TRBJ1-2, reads DTGVSQNPRHKITKRGQNVTFRCDPISEHNRLYWYRQTLGQGPEFLTYFQNEAQLEKSRLLSDRFSAERPKGSFSTLEIQRTEQGDSAMYLCASSLGLGGYTFGSGTRLTVV.

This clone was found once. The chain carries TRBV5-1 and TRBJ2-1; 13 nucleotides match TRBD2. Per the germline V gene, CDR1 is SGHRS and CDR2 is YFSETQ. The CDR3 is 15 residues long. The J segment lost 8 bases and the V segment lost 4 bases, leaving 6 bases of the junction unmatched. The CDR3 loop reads CASSRGLAGVDEQFF. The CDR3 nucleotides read TGCGCCAGCAGCCGCGGACTAGCGGGAGTGGATGAGCAGTTCTTC.

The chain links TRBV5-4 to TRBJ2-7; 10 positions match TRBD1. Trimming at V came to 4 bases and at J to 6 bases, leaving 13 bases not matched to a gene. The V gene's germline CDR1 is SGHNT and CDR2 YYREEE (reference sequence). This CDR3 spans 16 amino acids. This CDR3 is CASSTRDRGPAGEQYF. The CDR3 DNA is TGTGCCAGCAGCACCCGGGACAGGGGCCCGGCTGGCGAGCAGTACTTC. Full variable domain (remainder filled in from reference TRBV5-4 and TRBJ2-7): ETGVTQSPTHLIKTRGQQVTLRCSSQSGHNTVSWYQQALGQGPQFIFQYYREEENGRGNFPPRFSGLQFPNYSSELNVNALELDDSALYLCASSTRDRGPAGEQYFGPGTRLTVT.

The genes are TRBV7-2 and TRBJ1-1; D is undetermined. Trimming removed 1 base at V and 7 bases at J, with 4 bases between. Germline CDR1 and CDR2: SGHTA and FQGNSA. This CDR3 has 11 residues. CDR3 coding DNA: TGTGCCAGCAGCTTAGGGAGTGAAGCTTTCTTT. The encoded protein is CASSLGSEAFF.

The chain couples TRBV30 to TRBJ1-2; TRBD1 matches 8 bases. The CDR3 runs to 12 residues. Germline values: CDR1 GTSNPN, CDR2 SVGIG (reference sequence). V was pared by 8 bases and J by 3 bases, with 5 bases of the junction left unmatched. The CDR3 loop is CATRDRYYGYTF. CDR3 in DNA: TGTGCCACGCGGGACAGGTACTATGGCTACACCTTC.

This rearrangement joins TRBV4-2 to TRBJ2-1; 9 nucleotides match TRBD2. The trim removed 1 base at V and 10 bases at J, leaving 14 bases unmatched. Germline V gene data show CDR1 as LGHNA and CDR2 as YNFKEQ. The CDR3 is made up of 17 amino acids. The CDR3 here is CASSQGLGVAGAGEQFF. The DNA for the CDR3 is TGTGCCAGCAGCCAAGGTCTTGGGGTAGCGGGAGCTGGAGAGCAGTTCTTC.

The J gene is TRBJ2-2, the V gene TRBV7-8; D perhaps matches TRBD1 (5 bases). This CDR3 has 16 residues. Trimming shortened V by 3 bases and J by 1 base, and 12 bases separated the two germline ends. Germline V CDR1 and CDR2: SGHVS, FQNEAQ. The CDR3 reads CASSFVGLQNTGELFF. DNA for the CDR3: TGTGCCAGCAGCTTTGTGGGGCTACAGAACACCGGGGAGCTGTTTTTT. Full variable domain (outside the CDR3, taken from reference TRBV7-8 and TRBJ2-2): GAGVSQSPRYKVAKRGQDVALRCDPISGHVSLFWYQQALGQGPEFLTYFQNEAQLDKSGLPSDRFFAERPEGSVSTLKIQRTQQEDSAVYLCASSFVGLQNTGELFFGEGSRLTVL.

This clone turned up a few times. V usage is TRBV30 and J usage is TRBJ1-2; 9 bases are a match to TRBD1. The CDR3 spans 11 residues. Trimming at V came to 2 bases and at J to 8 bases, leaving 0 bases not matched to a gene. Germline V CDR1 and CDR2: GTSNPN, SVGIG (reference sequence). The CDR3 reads CAWSTGGGYTF. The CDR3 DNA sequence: TGTGCCTGGAGTACAGGGGGCGGCTACACCTTC. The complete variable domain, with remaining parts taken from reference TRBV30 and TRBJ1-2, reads SQTIHQWPATLVQPVGSPLSLECTVEGTSNPNLYWYRQAAGRGLQLLFYSVGIGQISSEVPQNLSASRPQDRQFILSSKKLLLSDSGFYLCAWSTGGGYTFGSGTRLTVV.

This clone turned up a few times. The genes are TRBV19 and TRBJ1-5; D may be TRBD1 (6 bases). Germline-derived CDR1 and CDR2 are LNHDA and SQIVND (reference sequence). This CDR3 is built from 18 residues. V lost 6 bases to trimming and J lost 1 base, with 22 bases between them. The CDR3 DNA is TGTGCCAGTAGCCGGACAGATGGAAGGCAGCTGAGCAATCAGCCCCAGCATTTT. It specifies CASSRTDGRQLSNQPQHF.

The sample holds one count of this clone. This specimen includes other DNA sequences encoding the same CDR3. CDR3 protein: CASSLRGYGYTF. DNA for the CDR3: TGTGCCAGCAGTTTACGGGGCTATGGCTACACCTTC. The rearrangement uses TRBV27 and TRBJ1-2, with unresolved D. This CDR3 spans 12 amino acids. The V gene lost 2 bases and the J gene lost 4 bases, with 5 bases spanning the gap. The V gene's germline CDR1 is MNHEY and CDR2 SMNVEV (reference sequence).

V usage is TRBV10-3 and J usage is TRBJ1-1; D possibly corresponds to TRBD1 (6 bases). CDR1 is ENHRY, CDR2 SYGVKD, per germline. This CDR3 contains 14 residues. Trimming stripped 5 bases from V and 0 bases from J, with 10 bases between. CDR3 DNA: TGTGCCATCAGTAGGGGGACCATGAACACTGAAGCTTTCTTT. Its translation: CAISRGTMNTEAFF.

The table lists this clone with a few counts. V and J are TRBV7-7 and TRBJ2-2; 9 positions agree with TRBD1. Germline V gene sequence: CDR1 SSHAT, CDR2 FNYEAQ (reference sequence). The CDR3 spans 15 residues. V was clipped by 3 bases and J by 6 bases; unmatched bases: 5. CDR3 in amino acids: CASSLSGTGSGELFF. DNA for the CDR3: TGTGCCAGCAGCTTGTCCGGGACAGGGTCCGGGGAGCTGTTTTTT.

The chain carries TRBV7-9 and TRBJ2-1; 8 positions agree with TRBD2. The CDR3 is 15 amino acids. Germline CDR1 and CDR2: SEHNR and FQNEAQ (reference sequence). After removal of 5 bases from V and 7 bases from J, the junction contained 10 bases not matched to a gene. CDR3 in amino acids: CASSPLAGTGNEQFF. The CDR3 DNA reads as TGTGCCAGCAGCCCCCTAGCGGGTACCGGGAATGAGCAGTTCTTC.

The CDR3 spells CASSFSNDEQFF. CDR3 bases: TGTGCCAGCAGCTTTAGTAACGATGAGCAGTTCTTC. The J gene is TRBJ2-1, the V gene TRBV7-8, with D unclear. V lost 3 bases and J 8 bases, leaving 8 bases between the germline ends. CDR1 and CDR2 (germline): SGHVS, FQNEAQ. The CDR3 is made up of 12 amino acids.

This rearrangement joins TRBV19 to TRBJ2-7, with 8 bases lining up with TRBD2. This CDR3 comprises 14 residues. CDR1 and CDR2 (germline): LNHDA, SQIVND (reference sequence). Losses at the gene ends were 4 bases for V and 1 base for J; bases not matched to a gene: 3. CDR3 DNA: TGTGCCAGTAGTACCGTAGCGGGATCCTACGAGCAGTACTTC. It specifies CASSTVAGSYEQYF. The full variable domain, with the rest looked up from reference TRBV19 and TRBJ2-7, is DGGITQSPKYLFRKEGQNVTLSCEQNLNHDAMYWYRQDPGQGLRLIYYSQIVNDFQKGDIAEGYSVSREKKESFPLTVTSAQKNPTAFYLCASSTVAGSYEQYFGPGTRLTVT.

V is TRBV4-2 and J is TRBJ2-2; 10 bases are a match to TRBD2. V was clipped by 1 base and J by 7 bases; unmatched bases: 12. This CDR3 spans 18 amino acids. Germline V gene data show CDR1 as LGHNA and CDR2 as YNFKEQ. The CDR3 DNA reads TGTGCCAGCAGCCAAGTTGTAGCGAGCGGGGGGGCCGTCGGGGAGCTGTTTTTT. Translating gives CASSQVVASGGAVGELFF.

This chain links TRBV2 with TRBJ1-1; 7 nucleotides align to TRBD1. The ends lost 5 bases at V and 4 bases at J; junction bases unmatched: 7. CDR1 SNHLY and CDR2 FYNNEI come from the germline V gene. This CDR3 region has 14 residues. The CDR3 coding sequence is TGTGCCAGCAGTAAAACAGGGGCGCTCACTGAAGCTTTCTTT. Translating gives CASSKTGALTEAFF.

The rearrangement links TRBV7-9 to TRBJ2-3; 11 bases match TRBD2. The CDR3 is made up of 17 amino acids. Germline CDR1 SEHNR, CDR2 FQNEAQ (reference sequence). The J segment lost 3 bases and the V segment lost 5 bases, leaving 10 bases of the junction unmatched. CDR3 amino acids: CASSLASGRRMTDTQYF. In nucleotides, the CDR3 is TGTGCCAGCAGCCTGGCTAGCGGGAGGCGAATGACAGATACGCAGTATTTT.

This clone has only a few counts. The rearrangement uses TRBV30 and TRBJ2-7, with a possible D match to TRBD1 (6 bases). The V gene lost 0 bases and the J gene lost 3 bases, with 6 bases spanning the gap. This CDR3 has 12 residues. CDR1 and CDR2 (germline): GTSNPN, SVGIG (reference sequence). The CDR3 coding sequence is TGTGCCTGGAGTGTACAGGGCTACGAGCAGTACTTC. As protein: CAWSVQGYEQYF.

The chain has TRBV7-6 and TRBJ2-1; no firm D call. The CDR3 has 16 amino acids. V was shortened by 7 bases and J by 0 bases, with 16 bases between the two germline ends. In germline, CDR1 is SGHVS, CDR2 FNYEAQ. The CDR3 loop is CASTPSFSSSYNEQFF. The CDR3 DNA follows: TGTGCCAGCACCCCCTCCTTTTCCAGCTCCTACAATGAGCAGTTCTTC. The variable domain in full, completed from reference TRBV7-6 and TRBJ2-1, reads GAGVSQSPRYKVTKRGQDVALRCDPISGHVSLYWYRQALGQGPEFLTYFNYEAQQDKSGLPNDRFSAERPEGSISTLTIQRTEQRDSAMYRCASTPSFSSSYNEQFFGPGTRLTVL.

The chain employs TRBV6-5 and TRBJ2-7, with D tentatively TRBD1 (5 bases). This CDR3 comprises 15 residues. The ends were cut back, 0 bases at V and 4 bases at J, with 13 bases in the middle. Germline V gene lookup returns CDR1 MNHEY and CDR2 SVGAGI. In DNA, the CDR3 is TGTGCCAGCAGTTACTCGACTGGACACCTTTACGAGCAGTACTTC. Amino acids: CASSYSTGHLYEQYF.

The CDR3 DNA sequence: TGCGCCAGCAGCATTAGCGGGGGGGCACCAGATACGCAGTATTTT. It specifies CASSISGGAPDTQYF. This chain uses TRBV5-1 with TRBJ2-3, with TRBD2 identical over 11 bases. Trimming at V came to 4 bases and at J to 4 bases, leaving 5 bases not matched to a gene. The CDR3 runs 15 residues. CDR1 is SGHRS, CDR2 YFSETQ, per germline.

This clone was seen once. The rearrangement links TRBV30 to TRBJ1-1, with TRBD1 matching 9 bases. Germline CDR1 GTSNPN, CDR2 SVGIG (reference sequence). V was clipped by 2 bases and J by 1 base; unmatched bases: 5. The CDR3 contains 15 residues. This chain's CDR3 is CAWSRGQGKNTEAFF. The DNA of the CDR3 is TGTGCCTGGAGTCGGGGACAGGGAAAGAACACTGAAGCTTTCTTT.

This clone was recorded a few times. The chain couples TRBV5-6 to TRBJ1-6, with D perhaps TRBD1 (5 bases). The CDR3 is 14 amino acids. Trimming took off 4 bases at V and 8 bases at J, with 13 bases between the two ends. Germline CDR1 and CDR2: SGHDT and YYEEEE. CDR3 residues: CASSRRVRDSPLHF. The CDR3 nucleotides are TGTGCCAGCAGCCGGAGGGTCAGGGATTCACCCCTCCACTTT.

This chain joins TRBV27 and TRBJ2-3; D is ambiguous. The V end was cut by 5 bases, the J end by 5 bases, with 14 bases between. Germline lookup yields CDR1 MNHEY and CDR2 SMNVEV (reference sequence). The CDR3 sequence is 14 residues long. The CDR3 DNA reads TGTGCCAGCAGTATTCCGGGTCCCGGAGATACGCAGTATTTT. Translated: CASSIPGPGDTQYF.

The CDR3 DNA sequence: TGTGCCAGCGGAAAAACGACAGGAGGTTATGGCTACACCTTC. As protein: CASGKTTGGYGYTF. This rearrangement joins TRBV2 to TRBJ1-2; tentatively, D is TRBD1 (6 bases). The CDR3 is 14 amino acids. Germline CDR1 is SNHLY and CDR2 is FYNNEI. Trimming left V 8 bases short and J 5 bases short, with 18 bases between.

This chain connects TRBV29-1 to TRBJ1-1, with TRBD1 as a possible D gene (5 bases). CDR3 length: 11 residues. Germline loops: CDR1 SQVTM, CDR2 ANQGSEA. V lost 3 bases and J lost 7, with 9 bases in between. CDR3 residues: CSVDRGGEAFF. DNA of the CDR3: TGCAGCGTTGACCGCGGGGGTGAAGCTTTCTTT.

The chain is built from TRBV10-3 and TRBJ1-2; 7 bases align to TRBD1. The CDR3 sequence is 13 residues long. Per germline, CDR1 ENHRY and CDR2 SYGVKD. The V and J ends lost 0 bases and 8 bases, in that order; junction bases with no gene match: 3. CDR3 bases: TGTGCCATCAGTGAGTCAACAGGGGTAGGCTACACCTTC. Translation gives CAISESTGVGYTF.